The 30 T cell receptor beta chains listed next were all sequenced from one sample in a study of cytomegalovirus exposure and HLA in healthy donors. Amplification used 60 Vbeta primers and 13 Jbeta primers. Assay used: immunoSEQ multiplex PCR; TCRdb lists only in-frame clones, some missing. The sample has 100,000 to 150,000 clones; approximately 74% are singletons. The material sequenced was PBMCs. The receptor source for this set is a man in his forties in good health and CMV-seropositive.

This clone was picked up a small number of times. The V call is TRBV10-3, the J call TRBJ1-5, with a weak D call TRBD1 (6 bases). This CDR3 has 17 amino acids. V lost 0 bases, J lost 0 bases, and 12 bases lay in between. Germline V gene sequence: CDR1 ENHRY, CDR2 SYGVKD. The CDR3 DNA reads TGTGCCATCAGTGAGTCGGGCGACAGGCATAGCAATCAGCCCCAGCATTTT. Protein product: CAISESGDRHSNQPQHF.

This sequence joins TRBV7-3 and TRBJ2-4; TRBD1 aligns across 8 bases. The CDR3 has 16 amino acids. Germline V gene data show CDR1 as SGHTA and CDR2 as FQGTGA. Trimming removed 0 bases from V and 7 bases from J; junction bases left unmatched: 8. The CDR3 DNA sequence: TGTGCCAGCAGCTTAACCCCGGGACAGGCTGAGAACATTCAGTACTTC. This sequence encodes CASSLTPGQAENIQYF.

The chain recombines TRBV2 with TRBJ2-1; 10 nucleotides line up with TRBD2. V lost 6 bases, J lost 5 bases, and 7 bases stayed unmatched. CDR3 size: 15 residues. Germline CDR1 reads SNHLY; CDR2 reads FYNNEI. The CDR3 DNA follows: TGTGCCAGCAGGCTCCTAGCGGGAGCGAACAATGAGCAGTTCTTC. It is translated as CASRLLAGANNEQFF.

V and J are TRBV5-1 and TRBJ2-7; 8 nucleotides agree with TRBD1. Germline-derived CDR1 and CDR2 are SGHRS and YFSETQ. Trimming took 0 bases from V and 4 from J; bases not matched to a gene: 3. The CDR3 runs 14 residues. CDR3 coding DNA: TGCGCCAGCAGCTTGGGGACAGGGAAGTACGAGCAGTACTTC. It codes for CASSLGTGKYEQYF. Together with reference TRBV5-1 and TRBJ2-7, the CDR3 gives the full variable domain: KAGVTQTPRYLIKTRGQQVTLSCSPISGHRSVSWYQQTPGQGLQFLFEYFSETQRNKGNFPGRFSGRQFSNSRSEMNVSTLELGDSALYLCASSLGTGKYEQYFGPGTRLTVT.

The chain carries TRBV28 and TRBJ1-2; TRBD1 matches 7 bases. Trimming at V came to 8 bases and at J to 8 bases, leaving 5 bases not matched to a gene. This CDR3 is 11 amino acids long. CDR1 and CDR2 from the germline V gene are MDHEN and SYDVKM. CDR3 nucleotide sequence: TGTGCCAGCGGGGCAGGGGGGGGCTACACCTTC. It translates to CASGAGGGYTF.

This clone was detected only a few times. V is TRBV11-2 and J is TRBJ2-1, with 7 bases identical to TRBD1. Trimming at V came to 4 bases and at J to 7 bases, leaving 7 bases not matched to a gene. This CDR3 is built from 14 residues. Germline CDR1 SGHAT, CDR2 FQNNGV. CDR3 residues: CASSWATGLNEQFF. The CDR3 nucleotides are TGTGCCAGCAGCTGGGCGACAGGGCTAAATGAGCAGTTCTTC.

The V call is TRBV20-1, the J call TRBJ2-7; D possibly corresponds to TRBD1 (6 bases). Trimming removed 7 bases at V and 0 bases at J, with 7 bases between. CDR1 and CDR2 from the germline V gene are DFQATT and SNEGSKA (reference sequence). CDR3 length: 11 residues. The CDR3 spells CSGTDSYEQYF. DNA for the CDR3: TGCAGTGGGACAGACTCCTACGAGCAGTACTTC.

V and J are TRBV5-1 and TRBJ2-3; 9 bases align to TRBD1. The CDR3 covers 15 residues. The germline V gene encodes CDR1 SGHRS and CDR2 YFSETQ. The J segment lost 6 bases and the V segment lost 3 bases, leaving 8 bases of the junction unmatched. CDR3 coding DNA: TGCGCCAGCAGCTCAGCAAGACAGGGGGGGGATACGCAGTATTTT. This sequence encodes CASSSARQGGDTQYF.

The chain recombines TRBV11-2 with TRBJ2-5; the D gene is possibly TRBD2 (6 bases). The J call may be wrong; the DNA end is better matched by TRBJ2-7. The germline CDR1 and CDR2 sequences are SGHAT and FQNNGV. This CDR3 is built from 13 residues. The CDR3 spells CASSPGVPYEQYF. The CDR3, as DNA: TGTGCCAGCAGCCCGGGGGTTCCCTACGAGCAGTACTTC.

This chain connects TRBV25-1 to TRBJ1-4, with 9 positions matching TRBD1. V was pared by 4 bases and J by 3 bases, with 9 bases of the junction left unmatched. CDR3 length: 17 amino acids. CDR1 MGHDK and CDR2 SYGVNS come from the germline V gene. CDR3: CASSGGTGRVANEKLFF. The CDR3 coding sequence is TGTGCCAGCAGTGGCGGGACAGGGAGGGTGGCTAATGAAAAACTGTTTTTT.

This chain joins TRBV15 and TRBJ2-1; maybe TRBD1 (6 bases). The CDR3 totals 16 residues. Trimming removed 2 bases from V and 4 bases from J, with 15 bases in between. Germline CDR1 LNHNV, CDR2 YYDKDF (reference sequence). CDR3 in amino acids: CATSRPGQSFYNEQFF. Here the CDR3 DNA reads TGTGCCACCAGCAGACCAGGACAGTCGTTTTACAATGAGCAGTTCTTC.

This clone was seen only a few times. The V and J genes are TRBV19 and TRBJ1-1, with D unclear. The germline gives CDR1 LNHDA, CDR2 SQIVND (reference sequence). The CDR3 totals 13 residues. With 3 bases removed from V and 5 bases from J, the gap between germline ends came to 10 bases. CDR3 region: CASSIGQATEAFF. CDR3 nucleotides: TGTGCCAGTAGTATTGGCCAGGCGACTGAAGCTTTCTTT.

This clone showed up just once. DNA for the CDR3: TGTGCCAGCCATACCCCAAGCGGAGGTTACAATGAGCAGTTCTTC. This gives the protein CASHTPSGGYNEQFF. This chain links TRBV7-8 with TRBJ2-1, with D possibly matching TRBD2 (5 bases). This CDR3 has 15 amino acids. CDR1 SGHVS and CDR2 FQNEAQ come from the germline V gene. Trimming took off 8 bases at V and 4 bases at J, with 18 bases between the two ends.

The chain combines TRBV28 with TRBJ2-1; 8 bases are shared with TRBD2. V lost 7 bases, J lost 0 bases, and 5 bases stayed unmatched. CDR1 MDHEN and CDR2 SYDVKM come from the germline V gene. The CDR3 has 15 amino acids. CDR3 in DNA: TGTGCCAGCACAACGGGAGGGAGCTCCTACAATGAGCAGTTCTTC. Translating it yields CASTTGGSSYNEQFF.

The chain links TRBV5-1 to TRBJ2-7; 11 bases agree with TRBD1. The CDR3 consists of 14 residues. Looked up from germline, CDR1 is SGHRS and CDR2 is YFSETQ. Trimming cost V 5 bases and J 2 bases; bases outside gene matches: 3. The CDR3 DNA follows: TGCGCCAGCAGTAGGACAGGGGGCGCCTACGAGCAGTACTTC. This sequence encodes CASSRTGGAYEQYF. The full variable domain, completed using reference TRBV5-1 and TRBJ2-7, is KAGVTQTPRYLIKTRGQQVTLSCSPISGHRSVSWYQQTPGQGLQFLFEYFSETQRNKGNFPGRFSGRQFSNSRSEMNVSTLELGDSALYLCASSRTGGAYEQYFGPGTRLTVT.

CDR3 DNA sequence: TGTGCCACCGCCAAAGCGGGGGGGACCTACGAGCAGTACTTC. As protein: CATAKAGGTYEQYF. This chain uses TRBV5-4 with TRBJ2-7; 10 nucleotides line up with TRBD2. Germline trimming cut 9 bases from V and 2 bases from J; bases unmatched to any gene: 8. The germline CDR1 and CDR2 sequences are SGHNT and YYREEE (reference sequence). The CDR3 length is 14 residues.

The chain recombines TRBV7-3 with TRBJ2-3, with 13 bases aligning to TRBD2. Unmatched junction bases numbered 8, after V lost 4 bases and J lost 4 bases. This CDR3 has 17 amino acids. Germline assignment: CDR1 SGHTA and CDR2 FQGTGA. As DNA, the CDR3 is TGTGCCAGCAGCTCCAGAAGGACTAGCGGGAGTGCAGATACGCAGTATTTT. The encoded protein is CASSSRRTSGSADTQYF. The full variable domain, with the rest looked up from reference TRBV7-3 and TRBJ2-3, is GAGVSQTPSNKVTEKGKYVELRCDPISGHTALYWYRQSLGQGPEFLIYFQGTGAADDSGLPNDRFFAVRPEGSVSTLKIQRTERGDSAVYLCASSSRRTSGSADTQYFGPGTRLTVL.

The rearrangement uses TRBV27 and TRBJ2-7; unclear D gene. This CDR3 is built from 14 residues. CDR1 is MNHEY, CDR2 SMNVEV, per germline (reference sequence). V lost 3 bases and J 3 bases, leaving 12 bases between the germline ends. The CDR3 loop reads CASSLSSTLYEQYF. In nucleotides, the CDR3 is TGTGCCAGCAGTTTGTCTAGTACCCTCTACGAGCAGTACTTC.

This sequence joins TRBV2 and TRBJ1-2; TRBD1 might be the D (6 bases). This CDR3 has 14 amino acids. Per the germline V gene, CDR1 is SNHLY and CDR2 is FYNNEI. Trimming removed 6 bases at V and 3 bases at J, with 14 bases between. The CDR3 DNA is TGTGCCAGCAGGCCAGGGGAAGAGGACTATGGCTACACCTTC. Residues: CASRPGEEDYGYTF.

This chain joins TRBV7-2 and TRBJ2-7; 9 positions agree with TRBD2. The CDR3 is made up of 15 amino acids. The V segment lost 5 bases and the J segment 0 bases; nucleotides outside the gene matches: 5. CDR1 SGHTA and CDR2 FQGNSA come from the germline V gene. The CDR3 region is CASSPSSGTSYEQYF. The CDR3 region has the DNA TGTGCCAGCAGCCCATCTAGCGGGACCTCCTACGAGCAGTACTTC.

The table lists this clone with a count of one. The rearrangement links TRBV11-3 to TRBJ1-3; TRBD1 might be the D (5 bases). V lost 5 bases, J lost 8 bases, and 19 bases lay in between. Germline CDR1 is SGHNT and CDR2 is YENEEA. This CDR3 region has 15 residues. This CDR3 is CASSASSTAPDTIYF. The CDR3 region has the DNA TGTGCCAGCAGCGCGAGTTCGACAGCTCCGGACACCATATATTTT.

J is TRBJ1-5 and V is TRBV19; D perhaps matches TRBD1 (6 bases). The germline V gene encodes CDR1 LNHDA and CDR2 SQIVND (reference sequence). V dropped 7 bases and J dropped 6 bases, with 10 bases sitting between them. CDR3 length equals 12 residues. The CDR3 is CASTQGFQPQHF. As DNA, the CDR3 is TGTGCCAGTACACAGGGTTTTCAGCCCCAGCATTTT. The variable domain in full, with the rest retrieved from reference TRBV19 and TRBJ1-5, is DGGITQSPKYLFRKEGQNVTLSCEQNLNHDAMYWYRQDPGQGLRLIYYSQIVNDFQKGDIAEGYSVSREKKESFPLTVTSAQKNPTAFYLCASTQGFQPQHFGDGTRLSIL.

The chain combines TRBV28 with TRBJ1-5, with a tentative D call TRBD1 (5 bases). Germline loops: CDR1 MDHEN, CDR2 SYDVKM. The CDR3 runs 17 residues. The V and J ends lost 8 bases and 0 bases respectively, with 20 bases between them. Written as DNA, the CDR3 is TGTGCCAGCGGCCCCATCGGGGGGAGATTTAGCAATCAGCCCCAGCATTTT. This sequence encodes CASGPIGGRFSNQPQHF.

The chain's CDR3 is CASSYRTGKNTGELFF. DNA of the CDR3: TGTGCCAGCAGTTACAGGACAGGGAAGAACACCGGGGAGCTGTTTTTT. The chain joins TRBV6-6 to TRBJ2-2, with 8 positions matching TRBD1. CDR1 MNHNY and CDR2 SVGAGI come from the germline V gene (reference sequence). This CDR3 has 16 residues. Trimming removed 2 bases from V and 1 base from J; junction bases left unmatched: 3.

The chain recombines TRBV9 with TRBJ2-1; D not resolved. This CDR3 is built from 13 residues. The germline V gene encodes CDR1 SGDLS and CDR2 YYNGEE. Trimming stripped 3 bases from V and 0 bases from J, with 4 bases between. Written as DNA, the CDR3 is TGTGCCAGCAGCGAGAGCTCCTACAATGAGCAGTTCTTC. It yields the protein CASSESSYNEQFF.

Only one count was recorded for this clone. This rearrangement joins TRBV7-6 to TRBJ2-1, with TRBD1 as a possible D gene (6 bases). Per the germline V gene, CDR1 is SGHVS and CDR2 is FNYEAQ. The V end lost 1 base, the J end lost 7 bases, and 14 bases lay between the germline ends. The CDR3 covers 15 residues. CDR3 loop: CASSLGLGTGNEQFF. In DNA form, the CDR3 reads TGTGCCAGCAGCTTAGGGCTTGGAACAGGGAATGAGCAGTTCTTC.

This sequence joins TRBV29-1 and TRBJ1-5; 7 positions match TRBD1. Per germline, CDR1 SQVTM and CDR2 ANQGSEA. The V segment lost 7 bases and the J segment 8 bases; nucleotides outside the gene matches: 8. The CDR3 loop spans 12 amino acids. Here the CDR3 reads CSARQGGEPQHF. CDR3 nucleotides: TGCAGCGCTAGACAGGGCGGGGAGCCCCAGCATTTT.

CDR3 bases: TGTGCCTGGGCACAGGGAGAAAAACTGTTTTTT. Its protein is CAWAQGEKLFF. V usage is TRBV30 and J usage is TRBJ1-4; maybe TRBD1 (6 bases). CDR1 is GTSNPN, CDR2 SVGIG, per germline (reference sequence). The CDR3 spans 11 residues. V was cut by 5 bases and J by 8 bases, with 9 bases left in between.

The V gene is TRBV9, the J gene TRBJ1-1, with a possible D match to TRBD1 (5 bases). Trimming cost V 1 base and J 4 bases, with 14 bases left between them. The CDR3 extends over 15 amino acids. Germline lookup yields CDR1 SGDLS and CDR2 YYNGEE. The CDR3 region is CASSVTRARGTEAFF. DNA of the CDR3: TGTGCCAGCAGCGTAACCCGGGCTAGGGGCACTGAAGCTTTCTTT.

The rearrangement links TRBV10-1 to TRBJ1-6; 9 bases align to TRBD1. This CDR3 spans 15 amino acids. CDR1 and CDR2 (germline): WNHNN, SYGVQD (reference sequence). V trimming: 6 bases; J trimming: 7 bases; junction bases outside the gene matches: 7. The CDR3, as DNA: TGCGCCAGCAGCCCGGGACAGGGAACAAATTCACCCCTCCACTTT. This translates into CASSPGQGTNSPLHF.